These 17 T cell receptor beta chains were all obtained from the same sample, sequenced in a study of identical twins. Each CDR3 protein is one row after TCRdb ran MiXCR on the 5' RACE reads. The data hold some 600,000 distinct CDR3 sequences, with roughly 6.6% observed a single time. These sequences were also reported in another study, on yellow fever vaccine responses in identical twins.

The sequencing input was PBMCs. The receptors originated from a young woman in good health.

This clonotype was seen more than once but under ten times. The chain couples TRBV21-1 to TRBJ2-4; TRBD2 reflects the table's D call only, with no check against the DNA. TRBV21-1 is a documented pseudogene. The CDR3 sequence is 19 residues long. The CDR3 region has the DNA TGTGCCAGCAGCAAAGAGCGGTGGGCACGCCGGAGGGCCAAAAACATTCAGTACTTC. Translating gives CASSKERWARRRAKNIQYF.

CDR3 in amino acids: CASSVDSQNYEQYF. CDR3 in DNA: TGTGCCAGCAGCGTAGACTCACAGAACTACGAGCAGTACTTC. The J gene is TRBJ2-7, the V gene TRBV9, with unresolved D. V was pared by 0 bases and J by 3 bases, with 10 bases between. This CDR3 spans 14 amino acids. The germline V gene has CDR1 SGDLS and CDR2 YYNGEE.

V gene TRBV29-1 combines with J gene TRBJ2-3; a possible D gene is TRBD2 (6 bases). The germline CDR1 and CDR2 sequences are SQVTM and ANQGSEA. This CDR3 is 13 amino acids long. V gave up 7 bases and J gave up 5 bases, with 16 bases separating them. DNA of the CDR3: TGCAGCGGCGGGACGGCCGGGCGAGATACGCAGTATTTT. This gives the protein CSGGTAGRDTQYF.

The rearrangement joins TRBV12-3 or TRBV12-4 to TRBJ2-5; the match to TRBD1 covers 7 bases. The CDR3 has 14 residues. V shed 6 bases and J 7 bases; nucleotides not matched to a gene: 11. Written as DNA, the CDR3 is TGTGCCAGCAGACTGGCCGGACAGGATGGGACCCAGTACTTC. It specifies CASRLAGQDGTQYF.

The table lists this clonotype with many counts. The CDR3 region has the DNA TGTGCCACCAGCAGAGGAGGTAGCGGGGGGGCAGTTGAGCAGTTCTTC. Its protein product is CATSRGGSGGAVEQFF. This rearrangement joins TRBV15 to TRBJ2-1; 11 bases map to TRBD2. The V gene end was trimmed by 1 base and the J gene end by 9 bases; junction bases not matched to a gene: 8. This CDR3 region has 16 residues. Per germline, CDR1 LNHNV and CDR2 YYDKDF (reference sequence).

At least ten counts were recorded for this clonotype. The genes are TRBV20-1 and TRBJ2-1; tentative D call: TRBD1 (6 bases). The CDR3 extends over 17 amino acids. CDR1 is DFQATT and CDR2 is SNEGSKA in the germline V gene (reference sequence). Trimming left V 5 bases short and J 2 bases short, with 22 bases between. The CDR3: CSALNVQLGGPYNEQFF. CDR3 bases: TGCAGTGCTCTCAACGTACAGCTAGGGGGACCCTACAATGAGCAGTTCTTC.

This clonotype showed up many times. The chain recombines TRBV10-3 with TRBJ2-1; D assignment may be TRBD1 or TRBD2 (5 bases each). V lost 3 bases and J 6 bases, leaving 12 bases between the germline ends. In germline, CDR1 is ENHRY, CDR2 SYGVKD. The CDR3 runs 14 residues. The CDR3 protein is CAISEPGSGNEQFF. The CDR3 DNA reads TGTGCCATCAGTGAACCAGGGAGCGGCAATGAGCAGTTCTTC.

This clonotype appeared many times. The chain employs TRBV11-3 and TRBJ1-1, with D hard to call. CDR3 length: 16 amino acids. V shed 1 base and J shed 0 bases, with 12 bases lying between them. Germline CDR1 is SGHNT and CDR2 is YENEEA. The CDR3 nucleotides read TGTGCCAGCAGCTTAGCGGGAGCTGGTTTGAACACTGAAGCTTTCTTT. Translating it yields CASSLAGAGLNTEAFF.

This clonotype was picked up many times. The rearrangement joins TRBV12-3 or TRBV12-4 to TRBJ1-1; 7 positions match TRBD1. The length of the CDR3 is 17 residues. V shed 6 bases and J 4 bases; nucleotides not matched to a gene: 17. In nucleotides, the CDR3 is TGTGCCAGCAGAAGGGGGTTCACAGGGGAGGAGGGCACTGAAGCTTTCTTT. Translated, it gives CASRRGFTGEEGTEAFF.

This sequence joins TRBV20-1 and TRBJ2-7, with D maybe TRBD1 (6 bases). The germline V gene encodes CDR1 DFQATT and CDR2 SNEGSKA (reference sequence). The germline V and J ends were trimmed by 5 bases and 3 bases, with 17 bases remaining between them. The CDR3 has 14 amino acids. CDR3 nucleotide sequence: TGCAGTGCTGGGCCCCCAGGACAGAACTACGAGCAGTACTTC. The encoded protein is CSAGPPGQNYEQYF.

There are many counts of this clonotype. V usage is TRBV2 and J usage is TRBJ2-3; D remains unclear. V lost 4 bases and J lost 3, with 8 bases in between. The CDR3 runs to 13 residues. Germline V gene lookup returns CDR1 SNHLY and CDR2 FYNNEI. The CDR3 is CASSAVETDTQYF. The CDR3 DNA is TGTGCCAGCAGTGCTGTAGAAACAGATACGCAGTATTTT.

J is TRBJ1-1 and V is TRBV7-2; D might be TRBD1 (5 bases). Trimming stripped 5 bases from V and 4 bases from J, with 17 bases between. The CDR3 extends over 15 amino acids. Germline V lookup: CDR1 SGHTA, CDR2 FQGNSA. The DNA for the CDR3 is TGTGCCAGCAGCCCCCAGGGAGGGATGGGCACTGAAGCTTTCTTT. This codes for CASSPQGGMGTEAFF.

This clonotype was counted between two and nine times. The rearrangement links TRBV5-1 to TRBJ2-2; D not certain. The CDR3 is made up of 16 amino acids. Per the germline V gene, CDR1 is SGHRS and CDR2 is YFSETQ. Trimming cost V 0 bases and J 4 bases, with 13 bases left between them. DNA for the CDR3: TGCGCCAGCAGCTTGGCCTCAGTACGAATCACCGGGGAGCTGTTTTTT. This gives the protein CASSLASVRITGELFF. The full variable domain, its missing parts supplied by reference TRBV5-1 and TRBJ2-2, is KAGVTQTPRYLIKTRGQQVTLSCSPISGHRSVSWYQQTPGQGLQFLFEYFSETQRNKGNFPGRFSGRQFSNSRSEMNVSTLELGDSALYLCASSLASVRITGELFFGEGSRLTVL.

The rearrangement links TRBV11-2 to TRBJ2-1; D possibly matches TRBD1 or TRBD2 (6 bases each). Germline loops: CDR1 SGHAT, CDR2 FQNNGV. This CDR3 spans 13 amino acids. Trimming pared 4 bases from V and 8 bases from J, leaving 12 bases between. CDR3 DNA: TGTGCCAGCAGCTGGGGGGCTGGGGATGAGCAGTTCTTC. Amino acids: CASSWGAGDEQFF.

This clonotype has more than one count but fewer than ten. V usage is TRBV11-1 and J usage is TRBJ2-7; perhaps D is TRBD1 or TRBD2 (6 bases each). CDR1 SGHAT and CDR2 FQDESV come from the germline V gene (reference sequence). The CDR3 has 18 amino acids. V lost 3 bases and J lost 2, with 23 bases in between. The CDR3 spells CASSFRGYWRDSTYEQYF. CDR3 DNA sequence: TGTGCCAGCAGCTTCAGGGGCTATTGGCGGGACTCAACCTACGAGCAGTACTTC.

The chain employs TRBV5-1 and TRBJ2-1; D may correspond to TRBD1 or TRBD2 (6 bases each). This CDR3 spans 15 amino acids. V lost 5 bases, J lost 7 bases, and 19 bases lay in between. The germline gives CDR1 SGHRS, CDR2 YFSETQ. The CDR3 nucleotides are TGCGCCAGCAGTCATGTGGGGGGCCTACATAATGAGCAGTTCTTC. Its protein product is CASSHVGGLHNEQFF.

The chain combines TRBV10-3 with TRBJ2-1, with D possibly TRBD2 on 6 matching bases. Trimming took off 0 bases at V and 8 bases at J, with 14 bases between the two ends. Germline V gene sequence: CDR1 ENHRY, CDR2 SYGVKD. This CDR3 comprises 15 residues. The CDR3 DNA sequence: TGTGCCATCAGTGAGTCTGGGACTCGCCGGTATGAGCAGTTCTTC. Its protein product is CAISESGTRRYEQFF.